Sequencing of this T cell receptor beta chain was carried out in a study of T cell responses to AZD1222 COVID-19 vaccine. About the study: Pooling was applied to second doses at about 4 or about 12 weeks.

Repertoires were generated with immunoSEQ multiplex PCR, while TCRdb's copy carries only in-frame clones and drops some. Here the sample spans over 100,000 clones, roughly 93% being singletons. The V gene's germline CDR1 is LNHNV and CDR2 YYDKDF (reference sequence). V dropped 1 base and J dropped 2 bases, with 6 bases sitting between them. This CDR3 has 14 amino acids. Study-wide points: The breadth and depth of Spike-specific TCRs increased once two AZD1222 doses had been given.

Points on this clone: Its target is unknown.

The chain carries TRBV15 and TRBJ1-3; perhaps TRBD1 as D (5 bases). This TCR was sampled from an adult in good health. Material: peripheral blood, obtained on day 0 of AZD1222 vaccination. CDR3 in DNA: TGTGCCACCAGCAGAGGGGGGGCTGGAAACACCATATATTTT. Its protein is CATSRGGAGNTIYF.